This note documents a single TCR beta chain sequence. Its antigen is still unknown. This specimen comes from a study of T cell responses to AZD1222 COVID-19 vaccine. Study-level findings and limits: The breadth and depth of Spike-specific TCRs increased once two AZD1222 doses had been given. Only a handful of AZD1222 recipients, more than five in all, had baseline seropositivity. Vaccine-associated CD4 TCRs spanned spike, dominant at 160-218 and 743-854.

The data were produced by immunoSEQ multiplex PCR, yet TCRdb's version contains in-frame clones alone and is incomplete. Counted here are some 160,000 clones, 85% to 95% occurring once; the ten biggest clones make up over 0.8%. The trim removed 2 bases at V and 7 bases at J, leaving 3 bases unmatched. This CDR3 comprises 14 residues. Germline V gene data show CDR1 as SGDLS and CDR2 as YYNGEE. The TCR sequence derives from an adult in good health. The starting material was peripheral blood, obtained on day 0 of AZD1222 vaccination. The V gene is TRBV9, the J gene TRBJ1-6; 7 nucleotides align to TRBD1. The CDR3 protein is CASSVRDRNSPLHF. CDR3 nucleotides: TGTGCCAGCAGCGTCCGGGACAGAAATTCACCCCTCCACTTT.